Shown below are 9 T cell receptor beta chains from a single sample sequenced in a study of cytomegalovirus exposure and HLA in healthy donors (dated by TCRdb to 2016 to 2017). The library was made by the immunoSEQ multiplex PCR assay. For the multiplex PCR, a mixture combining 60 forward primers for TCR Vbeta segments and 13 reverse primers for TCR Jbeta segments was used. The table comes from immuneACCESS by way of TCRdb, which keeps in-frame sequences with V and J called. Part of the clones is missing from these tables; in studies checked, under half for an unresolved V gene and the rest for unknown reasons. For this sample there are approximately 110,000 clones; less than 80% appear just once. 1% to 1.5% of the sample goes to the ten largest clones. Source material: PBMCs. Receptors were obtained from a man between 25 and 39 years old in good health and CMV-seronegative.

This chain connects TRBV5-4 to TRBJ2-7, with TRBD1 identical over 8 bases. The CDR3 contains 14 residues. Germline CDR1 reads SGHNT; CDR2 reads YYREEE (reference sequence). Losses at the gene ends were 3 bases for V and 4 bases for J; bases not matched to a gene: 6. CDR3 nucleotide sequence: TGTGCCAGCAGCTATGGGGGACAGGTGTACGAGCAGTACTTC. Translating it yields CASSYGGQVYEQYF.

The chain recombines TRBV19 with TRBJ1-5; the match to TRBD1 covers 7 bases. The CDR3 has 15 residues. Germline lookup yields CDR1 LNHDA and CDR2 SQIVND (reference sequence). Trimming cost V 7 bases and J 2 bases; bases outside gene matches: 8. CDR3 in DNA: TGTGCCAGTACCCAGGGTACAGGGGGCAATCAGCCCCAGCATTTT. Translated: CASTQGTGGNQPQHF.

The gene calls are TRBV28 and TRBJ2-7, with 8 nucleotides matching TRBD1. The CDR3 has 16 residues. Germline CDR1 and CDR2: MDHEN and SYDVKM. Unmatched junction bases numbered 10, after V lost 3 bases and J lost 3 bases. CDR3 residues: CASSFPKTGGSYEQYF. For the CDR3, the DNA is TGTGCCAGCAGTTTTCCCAAAACAGGGGGGAGCTACGAGCAGTACTTC.

V is TRBV12-5 and J is TRBJ1-2; TRBD1 matches 9 bases. The CDR3 has 13 residues. J lost 6 bases, V lost 4 bases, and 3 bases had no gene match. Germline CDR1 and CDR2: LGHNT and FRNRAP. CDR3 sequence reads: CASGWDRVNGYTF. CDR3 nucleotides: TGTGCTAGTGGTTGGGACAGGGTTAATGGCTACACCTTC.

This rearrangement joins TRBV5-1 to TRBJ2-3; TRBD2 matches at 7 bases. Germline-derived CDR1 and CDR2 are SGHRS and YFSETQ. V shed 1 base, J shed 5 bases, and the junction held 1 base outside the gene matches. The CDR3 runs to 13 residues. The CDR3 region has the DNA TGCGCCAGCAGCTTGCCTAGCGGAGATACGCAGTATTTT. It encodes CASSLPSGDTQYF.

V usage is TRBV7-8 and J usage is TRBJ1-4; D uncertain. The CDR3 is made up of 19 amino acids. V was pared by 5 bases and J by 0 bases, with 22 bases between. Germline V CDR1 and CDR2: SGHVS, FQNEAQ. Written as DNA, the CDR3 is TGTGCCAGCAGCCATAGTGCAGAGACGGGGAAGACAACTAATGAAAAACTGTTTTTT. Translating gives CASSHSAETGKTTNEKLFF.

The V and J genes are TRBV11-2 and TRBJ1-2; 10 bases map to TRBD1. The CDR3 has 15 residues. The ends lost 2 bases at V and 10 bases at J; junction bases unmatched: 10. The germline V gene encodes CDR1 SGHAT and CDR2 FQNNGV. The CDR3 DNA reads as TGTGCCAGCAGCTTATCCCCATTGACAGGGGGCGACTACACCTTC. Its protein is CASSLSPLTGGDYTF.

The V and J genes are TRBV30 and TRBJ2-6; D not resolved. V was pared by 0 bases and J by 0 bases, with 9 bases between. Germline lookup yields CDR1 GTSNPN and CDR2 SVGIG (reference sequence). The CDR3 covers 16 residues. The CDR3 protein is CAWSVLLPSGANVLTF. As DNA, the CDR3 is TGTGCCTGGAGTGTTCTATTGCCCTCTGGGGCCAACGTCCTGACTTTC.

The chain couples TRBV11-2 to TRBJ2-2; 8 bases agree with TRBD2. With V trimmed by 2 bases and J by 6 bases, 8 bases remained unmatched. Per the germline V gene, CDR1 is SGHAT and CDR2 is FQNNGV. CDR3 length: 16 residues. As DNA, the CDR3 is TGTGCCAGCAGCTTACAAACTAGCGGAGTAGCCGGGGAGCTGTTTTTT. Protein: CASSLQTSGVAGELFF.